This T cell receptor beta chain was recorded in a study of T-cell reconstitution after alpha-beta-depleted transplantation in children. Study-level points and caveats: In patients about two months after transplant, alpha-beta T cells reportedly arose from several hundred expanded graft clones.

Using unique molecular identifiers, the investigators prepared the TCRbeta library. TCRdb called the PCR reads again in MiXCR, with one record for every CDR3 protein. This sample has about 200,000 distinct CDR3 sequences; roughly 8.1% occur once, and the top ten carry less than 40%. This clonotype was found many times. Antigen: not known. This CDR3 is built from 14 residues. Trimming stripped 2 bases from V and 6 bases from J, with 13 bases between. CDR1 and CDR2 (germline): LGHDT, YNNKEL (reference sequence). The sequence was collected from a male patient aged 2 to 9 who had a stem cell transplant for acute myeloid leukemia, so the T cells may come from the graft donor. Sample: PBMCs, mostly from graft donor cells, taken 360 days after TCRalphabeta/CD19-depleted stem cell transplant. The genes are TRBV3-1 and TRBJ1-1; no reliable D call. As DNA, the CDR3 is TGTGCCAGCAGCCAATTGGGGTCTGAGTCTGAAGCTTTCTTT. Its protein is CASSQLGSESEAFF.